Listed below are T cell receptor beta chains from one sample, sequenced in a study of cytomegalovirus exposure and HLA in healthy donors. TCRdb keeps only in-frame clones here, not all; method: immunoSEQ multiplex PCR. Found here are some 140,000 clones, around 84% of them singletons; the top ten hold 4.5% to 7%. Input material: PBMCs. Receptor source: a woman in her forties in good health and CMV-seropositive. Each CDR3 is given with its conserved first and last residue. The D gene is left open where the match is weak. Size is omitted from some rows. Given values are once, few, many or a class for expanded clones.

size: few
J: TRBJ1-2
V: TRBV19
D: .
CDR3: CASRVQGNYGYTF
DNA: TGTGCCAGTAGGGTCCAGGGAAACTATGGCTACACCTTC

size: .
J: TRBJ2-3
V: TRBV18
D: .
CDR3: CASSAREASTDTQYF
DNA: TGTGCCAGCTCAGCGAGGGAGGCTAGCACAGATACGCAGTATTTT

size: many
J: TRBJ1-2
V: TRBV5-5
D: TRBD1
CDR3: CASSLGQGVSGYTF
DNA: TGTGCCAGCAGCTTAGGACAGGGGGTCTCTGGCTACACCTTC

size: few
J: TRBJ2-7
V: TRBV7-2
D: TRBD2
CDR3: CASSLGLAGPGDEQYF
DNA: TGTGCCAGCAGCTTAGGTCTAGCGGGTCCGGGCGACGAGCAGTACTTC

size: .
J: TRBJ1-2
V: TRBV19
D: TRBD1
CDR3: CASLRDRDDNGYTF
DNA: TGTGCCAGTCTACGGGACAGGGATGACAATGGCTACACCTTC

size: .
J: TRBJ2-2
V: TRBV7-2
D: .
CDR3: CASPVAAGHLGGELFF
DNA: TGTGCCAGTCCGGTAGCAGCGGGACACCTGGGCGGGGAGCTGTTTTTT

size: .
J: TRBJ2-5
V: TRBV5-1
D: TRBD1
CDR3: CASSLRQGAGETQYF
DNA: TGCGCCAGCAGCTTGAGACAGGGGGCTGGTGAGACCCAGTACTTC

size: .
J: TRBJ2-4
V: TRBV7-9
D: TRBD1
CDR3: CASSFRGRPSIQYF
DNA: TGTGCCAGCAGCTTCAGGGGGCGCCCAAGCATTCAGTACTTC

size: .
J: TRBJ2-3
V: TRBV7-9
D: TRBD1
CDR3: CASSHDRGSNTQYF
DNA: TGTGCCAGCAGTCATGACAGGGGGTCAAATACGCAGTATTTT

size: few
J: TRBJ2-5
V: TRBV20-1
D: TRBD1
CDR3: CSATGVGTQYF
DNA: TGCAGTGCGACAGGGGTGGGGACCCAGTACTTC

size: .
J: TRBJ2-3
V: TRBV7-8
D: .
CDR3: CASSFLRTDTQYF
DNA: TGTGCCAGCAGCTTCCTACGCACAGATACGCAGTATTTT

size: .
J: TRBJ2-7
V: TRBV11-2
D: .
CDR3: CASSLVTVGAYEQYF
DNA: TGTGCCAGCAGCTTAGTAACCGTCGGAGCCTACGAGCAGTACTTC

size: .
J: TRBJ2-6
V: TRBV7-9
D: TRBD1
CDR3: CASSDTPGTGQAGANVLTF
DNA: TGTGCCAGTAGCGACACACCCGGGACAGGGCAGGCTGGGGCCAACGTCCTGACTTTC

size: .
J: TRBJ2-2
V: TRBV5-4
D: .
CDR3: CASSYDRRNTGELFF
DNA: TGTGCCAGCAGCTACGACAGGAGGAACACCGGGGAGCTGTTTTTT

size: .
J: TRBJ2-3
V: TRBV5-1
D: .
CDR3: CASSLVLLVPPFSTDTQYF
DNA: TGCGCCAGCAGCTTGGTGCTATTGGTGCCGCCTTTCAGCACAGATACGCAGTATTTT

size: few
J: TRBJ1-2
V: TRBV5-1
D: .
CDR3: CASSTGTNYGYTF
DNA: TGCGCCAGCAGCACCGGGACAAACTATGGCTACACCTTC

size: few
J: TRBJ2-7
V: TRBV10-1
D: TRBD2
CDR3: CASSDPGPGTSGRSGEQYF
DNA: TGCGCCAGCAGTGACCCTGGCCCGGGGACTAGCGGGAGATCTGGCGAGCAGTACTTC

size: .
J: TRBJ2-3
V: TRBV11-1
D: TRBD2
CDR3: CASRQGWTSSDTQYF
DNA: TGTGCCAGCAGACAGGGTTGGACTAGCTCAGATACGCAGTATTTT

size: .
J: TRBJ1-2
V: TRBV28
D: TRBD1
CDR3: CASSLGQGNYGYTF
DNA: TGTGCCAGCAGTTTAGGACAGGGGAACTATGGCTACACCTTC

size: few
J: TRBJ1-3
V: TRBV25-1
D: TRBD1
CDR3: CASSGQGRGGNTIYF
DNA: TGTGCCAGCAGTGGACAGGGGAGGGGTGGAAACACCATATATTTT

size: .
J: TRBJ2-1
V: TRBV7-8
D: TRBD2
CDR3: CASSPTRLAEEGLYNEQFF
DNA: TGTGCCAGCAGCCCGACCAGACTAGCGGAGGAGGGGTTGTACAATGAGCAGTTCTTC

size: few
J: TRBJ1-6
V: TRBV5-6
D: TRBD1
CDR3: CASSQVRGHNSPLHF
DNA: TGTGCCAGCAGCCAGGTCAGGGGGCATAATTCACCCCTCCACTTT

size: .
J: TRBJ1-2
V: TRBV30
D: .
CDR3: CASNEGGYYGYTF
DNA: TGTGCCTCAAACGAGGGCGGCTACTATGGCTACACCTTC

size: .
J: TRBJ2-7
V: TRBV10-2
D: TRBD2
CDR3: CASRGGSSYEQYF
DNA: TGCGCCAGCAGGGGGGGGAGCTCCTACGAGCAGTACTTC

size: .
J: TRBJ2-5
V: TRBV6-6
D: TRBD2
CDR3: CASSGGSQETQYF
DNA: TGTGCCAGCAGTGGCGGGAGCCAAGAGACCCAGTACTTC

size: .
J: TRBJ2-3
V: TRBV19
D: .
CDR3: CASSNLEGGADTQYF
DNA: TGTGCCAGTAGTAACCTAGAAGGAGGGGCAGATACGCAGTATTTT

size: .
J: TRBJ2-7
V: TRBV4-1
D: TRBD1
CDR3: CASSQRTGGTYEQYF
DNA: TGCGCCAGCAGCCAACGAACAGGGGGCACCTACGAGCAGTACTTC

size: .
J: TRBJ2-2
V: TRBV5-1
D: TRBD1
CDR3: CASRDRAVAGELFF
DNA: TGCGCCAGCAGGGACAGGGCGGTGGCCGGGGAGCTGTTTTTT

size: .
J: TRBJ2-5
V: TRBV11-3
D: TRBD2
CDR3: CASSPGMAGGQETQYF
DNA: TGTGCCAGCAGCCCCGGCATGGCGGGAGGACAAGAGACCCAGTACTTC

size: .
J: TRBJ2-5
V: TRBV11-2
D: .
CDR3: CASSQTRVETQYF
DNA: TGTGCCAGCAGCCAAACTAGGGTCGAGACCCAGTACTTC

size: .
J: TRBJ2-7
V: TRBV2
D: .
CDR3: CASSDDLLDPERTEGYF
DNA: TGTGCCAGCAGTGATGATCTCTTGGACCCGGAGAGGACGGAGGGGTACTTC

size: .
J: TRBJ1-3
V: TRBV27
D: .
CDR3: CASSFRGEGNTIYF
DNA: TGTGCCAGCAGTTTTCGGGGGGAAGGAAACACCATATATTTT

size: .
J: TRBJ2-4
V: TRBV4-1
D: .
CDR3: CASSPGEAKNIQYF
DNA: TGCGCCAGCAGCCCCGGGGAGGCCAAAAACATTCAGTACTTC

size: .
J: TRBJ1-1
V: TRBV7-2
D: .
CDR3: CASTAGPEAFF
DNA: TGTGCCAGCACGGCGGGTCCTGAAGCTTTCTTT

size: .
J: TRBJ2-1
V: TRBV7-2
D: .
CDR3: CASSSDVREQFF
DNA: TGTGCCAGCAGCTCAGATGTTCGTGAGCAGTTCTTC

size: .
J: TRBJ2-1
V: TRBV7-2
D: TRBD1
CDR3: CASSLLGTGDKFF
DNA: TGTGCCAGCAGCTTATTAGGGACAGGGGATAAGTTCTTC